This T cell receptor (beta chain) came from a study of memory CD4+ T cells and cytomegalovirus serostatus. General study points: The CMV-associated TCR signature appears largely within the CD4+ memory repertoire.

This clone was picked up a small number of times. The antigen remains undetermined. This CDR3 has 11 amino acids. CDR1 SGHVS and CDR2 FNYEAQ come from the germline V gene. V dropped 1 base and J dropped 8 bases, with 2 bases sitting between them. Profiled with immunoSEQ multiplex PCR; TCRdb holds only in-frame clones, not every one. The repertoire holds about 57,000 clones, approximately 80% seen once, with less than 0.95% in the top ten. The sort gate was single viable CD3+CD4+CD8-CD45RO+ cells for memory CD4+ T cells. This clonotype was sampled from an adult in good health and CMV-seronegative. The sample was memory CD4+ T cells from blood. This chain connects TRBV7-6 to TRBJ2-2; D call uncertain. The CDR3 DNA reads as TGTGCCAGCAGCTTAGTAGGGGAGCTGTTTTTT. Amino acids: CASSLVGELFF.